The T cell receptor beta chain under discussion was sequenced for a study of siplizumab effects on memory and regulatory T cells. Study results and caveats: The authors mapped only a minor fraction of alloreactive clones to unstimulated subsets. Among mappable alloreactive CD4+ clones, the Treg-derived fraction averaged approximately 75% with siplizumab versus about 26% in controls. There appeared to be greater diversity in naive T cells than in memory cells, and naive T cells seemed major contributors to the alloresponse.

Sequencing used immunoSEQ multiplex PCR; TCRdb keeps in-frame clones, though not all of them. Counted here are about 26,000 clones, 80% to 90% occurring once; the ten biggest clones make up 24%. The CDR3 has 16 residues. Germline loops: CDR1 SGHKS, CDR2 YYEKEE (reference sequence). Trimming left V 4 bases short and J 2 bases short, with 18 bases between. As concerns this clone: Its antigen is not identified.

Material: memory CD4+ T cells sorted from blood. The J gene is TRBJ2-5, the V gene TRBV5-5, with D possibly TRBD1 on 6 matching bases. The clonotype comes from a human donor in good health. The CDR3 reads CASSLLGRGSQETQYF. The CDR3 DNA reads TGTGCCAGCAGCCTCCTGGGCAGGGGCTCTCAAGAGACCCAGTACTTC.